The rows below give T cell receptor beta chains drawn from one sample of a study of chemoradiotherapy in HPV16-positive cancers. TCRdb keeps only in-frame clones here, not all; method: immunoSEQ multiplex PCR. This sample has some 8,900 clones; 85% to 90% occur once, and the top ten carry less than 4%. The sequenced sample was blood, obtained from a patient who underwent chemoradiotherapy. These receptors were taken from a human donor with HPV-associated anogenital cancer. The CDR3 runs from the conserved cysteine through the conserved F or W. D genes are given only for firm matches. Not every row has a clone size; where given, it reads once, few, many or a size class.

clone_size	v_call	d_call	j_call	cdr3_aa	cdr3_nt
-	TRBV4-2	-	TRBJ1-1	CASSQDKGGRIGAFF	TGTGCCAGCAGCCAAGATAAGGGGGGGAGGATCGGCGCTTTCTTT
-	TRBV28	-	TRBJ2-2	CASSLVWTGPNTGELFF	TGTGCCAGCAGTTTGGTCTGGACGGGGCCGAACACCGGGGAGCTGTTTTTT
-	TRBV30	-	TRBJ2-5	CAWSQIAEETQYF	TGTGCCTGGAGTCAAATAGCGGAAGAGACCCAGTACTTC
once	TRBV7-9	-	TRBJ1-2	CASSLASGRGGYTF	TGTGCCAGCAGCCTAGCATCGGGGCGTGGAGGCTACACCTTC
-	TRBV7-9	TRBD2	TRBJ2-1	CASSLAGGPYEQFF	TGTGCCAGCAGTCTAGCGGGGGGGCCTTATGAGCAGTTCTTC
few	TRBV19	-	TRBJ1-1	CASSFMTNTEAFF	TGTGCCAGTAGTTTCATGACGAACACTGAAGCTTTCTTT
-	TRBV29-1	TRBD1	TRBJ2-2	CSVTPQGTGNTGELFF	TGCAGCGTTACACCCCAGGGGACAGGGAACACCGGGGAGCTGTTTTTT
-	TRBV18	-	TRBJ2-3	CASSPPLTDTQYF	TGTGCCAGCTCACCACCGTTAACAGATACGCAGTATTTT
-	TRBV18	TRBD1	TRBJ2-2	CASSPQGAKNSGELFF	TGTGCCAGCTCACCACAGGGGGCCAAGAACAGCGGGGAGCTGTTTTTT
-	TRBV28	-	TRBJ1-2	CASSLWSGREHYGYTF	TGTGCCAGCAGTTTATGGAGCGGGAGGGAGCACTATGGCTACACCTTC
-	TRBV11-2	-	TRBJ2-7	CASSPRLDSYEQYF	TGTGCCAGCAGCCCCAGGCTCGACTCCTACGAGCAGTACTTC
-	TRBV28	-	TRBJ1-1	CASSNTGTEAFF	TGTGCCAGCAGTAATACAGGGACTGAAGCTTTCTTT
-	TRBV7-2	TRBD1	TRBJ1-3	CASSSTGGGGNTIYF	TGTGCCAGCAGCTCGACAGGGGGCGGGGGAAACACCATATATTTT
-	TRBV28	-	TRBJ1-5	CASSRLSTVSNQPQHF	TGTGCCAGCAGCCGATTGTCGACAGTAAGCAATCAGCCCCAGCATTTT
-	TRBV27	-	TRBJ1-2	CASSWREGQYGYTF	TGTGCCAGCAGTTGGCGTGAGGGGCAATATGGCTACACCTTC
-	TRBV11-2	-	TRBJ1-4	CASSFMAQGGGNEKLFF	TGTGCCAGCAGCTTTATGGCACAGGGTGGCGGCAATGAAAAACTGTTTTTT
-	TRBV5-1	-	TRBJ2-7	CASSSGLTSTYEQYF	TGCGCCAGCAGCTCGGGCCTTACTTCTACCTACGAGCAGTACTTC
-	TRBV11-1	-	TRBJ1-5	CASSTTSNQPQHF	TGTGCCAGCAGCACCACTAGCAATCAGCCCCAGCATTTT
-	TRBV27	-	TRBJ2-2	CASSLGVTGELFF	TGTGCCAGCAGTCTCGGTGTCACCGGGGAGCTGTTTTTT
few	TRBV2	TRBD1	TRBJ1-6	CASRQGGQRWSPLHF	TGTGCCAGCAGACAGGGGGGACAAAGGTGGTCACCCCTCCACTTT
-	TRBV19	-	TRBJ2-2	CASSIMGIGELFF	TGTGCCAGTAGTATTATGGGGATCGGGGAGCTGTTTTTT
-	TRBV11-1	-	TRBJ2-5	CASSQNRGTETQYF	TGTGCCAGCAGCCAAAACCGGGGGACAGAGACCCAGTACTTC
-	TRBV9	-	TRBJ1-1	CASSVDPQNTEAFF	TGTGCCAGCAGCGTAGATCCCCAGAACACTGAAGCTTTCTTT
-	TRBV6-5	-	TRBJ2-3	CASSLAGRRTDTQYF	TGTGCCAGCAGTTTGGCAGGGAGAAGAACCGATACGCAGTATTTT
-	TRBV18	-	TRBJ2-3	CASSPLLTDTQYF	TGTGCCAGCTCACCACTCCTGACAGATACGCAGTATTTT
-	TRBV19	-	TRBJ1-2	CASSIDEYGYTF	TGTGCCAGTAGTATAGACGAATATGGCTACACCTTC
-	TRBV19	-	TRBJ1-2	CASSDRKANYGYTF	TGTGCCAGTAGCGACAGGAAAGCTAACTATGGCTACACCTTC
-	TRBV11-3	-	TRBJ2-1	CASSRPGHEQFF	TGTGCCAGCAGCCGCCCGGGCCATGAGCAGTTCTTC
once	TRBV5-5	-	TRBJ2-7	CASSLTGPYEQYF	TGTGCCAGCAGCTTGACAGGGCCCTACGAGCAGTACTTC